These T cell receptor beta chains were read from a single sample in a study of Ad26.COV2.S vaccination and SARS-CoV-2 variants. The assay was immunoSEQ multiplex PCR, and TCRdb's table has in-frame clones only and misses some. The repertoire has 250,000 or so clones, around 90% of them found once; the top ten carry less than 3.5%. The starting material was peripheral blood, obtained in a trial of Ad26.COV2.S vaccine versus placebo. These receptors were obtained from a person aged 18-65 years who received the Ad26.COV2.S COVID-19 vaccine or a placebo. Both conserved end residues are part of each CDR3. A D gene is named only where the DNA matches it firmly. Size is stated for part of the rows, as once, few or many counts, or as a class when the clone is expanded.

cdr3_aa cdr3_nt clone_size v_call d_call j_call
CASSQELGTDTQYF TGTGCCAGCAGCCAAGAGCTCGGGACAGATACGCAGTATTTT . TRBV14 . TRBJ2-3
CASSINGFINEQFF TGTGCCAGTAGTATAAATGGCTTCATTAATGAGCAGTTCTTC . TRBV19 . TRBJ2-1
CASSFGRLQETQYF TGTGCCAGCAGCTTCGGACGGCTCCAAGAGACCCAGTACTTC few TRBV7-2 . TRBJ2-5
CASSIGRAATDTQYF TGTGCCAGTAGTATAGGACGGGCAGCTACAGATACGCAGTATTTT once TRBV19 . TRBJ2-3
CASSQDFGFGNTEAFF TGTGCCAGCAGCCAAGATTTTGGGTTTGGGAACACTGAAGCTTTCTTT . TRBV4-2 . TRBJ1-1
CASSLVSYEQFF TGTGCCAGCAGCCTGGTGAGCTATGAGCAGTTCTTC . TRBV7-8 . TRBJ2-1
CASSSGENTEAFF TGTGCCAGCAGCTCGGGGGAGAACACTGAAGCTTTCTTT few TRBV11-3 . TRBJ1-1
CAISFSGQNNEQFF TGTGCCATCAGTTTCTCCGGACAGAACAATGAGCAGTTCTTC once TRBV10-3 . TRBJ2-1
CASSFRDVGGANVLTF TGTGCCAGCAGCTTCCGGGACGTCGGTGGGGCCAACGTCCTGACTTTC . TRBV5-8 . TRBJ2-6
CSVETVSSYNEQFF TGCAGCGTTGAAACGGTCAGCTCCTACAATGAGCAGTTCTTC . TRBV29-1 . TRBJ2-1
CASSEGQGAARGYTF TGTGCCAGCAGTGAGGGACAGGGGGCAGCAAGAGGCTACACCTTC . TRBV25-1 TRBD1 TRBJ1-2
CASSLVTISGNTIYF TGTGCCAGCAGCTTAGTGACAATTTCTGGAAACACCATATATTTT once TRBV7-9 . TRBJ1-3
CASSRGDGQNQPQHF TGCGCCAGCAGCAGAGGGGACGGTCAAAATCAGCCCCAGCATTTT . TRBV5-1 . TRBJ1-5
CASSLGVGGRDAGELFF TGTGCCAGCAGCCTAGGGGTCGGCGGGAGGGATGCGGGGGAGCTGTTTTTT . TRBV7-2 TRBD2 TRBJ2-2
CASSWAGTEVYEQYF TGTGCCAGCAGTTGGGCCGGGACAGAGGTCTACGAGCAGTACTTC . TRBV27 TRBD1 TRBJ2-7
CASSAHGAGQKDTQYF TGTGCCAGCAGCGCTCACGGTGCGGGACAGAAGGATACGCAGTATTTT . TRBV11-2 . TRBJ2-3
CASSLLAGGYTDTQYF TGCGCCAGCAGCTTGTTAGCGGGGGGGTACACAGATACGCAGTATTTT . TRBV5-1 TRBD2 TRBJ2-3
CASSLGIGGDEQFF TGTGCCAGCAGTCTGGGCATTGGAGGTGATGAGCAGTTCTTC few TRBV25-1 . TRBJ2-1
CASSIDHETQYF TGTGCCAGTAGTATAGATCACGAGACCCAGTACTTC . TRBV19 . TRBJ2-5
CASSLAPGGMNTEAFF TGCGCCAGCAGCTTGGCCCCCGGCGGGATGAACACTGAAGCTTTCTTT . TRBV5-1 . TRBJ1-1
CASSEGTARQTF TGTGCCAGTAGTGAGGGGACAGCCCGCCAGACCTTC . TRBV19 TRBD1 TRBJ1-2
CASSETSGGNNEQFF TGTGCCAGCAGTGAGACTAGCGGGGGAAACAATGAGCAGTTCTTC . TRBV6-4 TRBD2 TRBJ2-1
CASSYGTSVETQYF TGTGCCAGCAGTTACGGGACTAGCGTGGAGACCCAGTACTTC . TRBV6-2/TRBV6-3 TRBD2 TRBJ2-5
CASSVITNTGELFF TGTGCCAGCAGCGTGATTACGAACACCGGGGAGCTGTTTTTT . TRBV9 . TRBJ2-2
CASSVGSGISYNEQFF TGTGCCAGCAGCGTAGGTTCGGGAATCTCCTACAATGAGCAGTTCTTC few TRBV9 . TRBJ2-1
CASRAGGAGDYTF TGTGCCAGCAGAGCAGGGGGGGCTGGGGACTACACCTTC many TRBV28 TRBD1 TRBJ1-2
CASSETGGLSQPQHF TGTGCCAGCAGCGAGACAGGGGGCCTCTCTCAGCCCCAGCATTTT few TRBV9 TRBD1 TRBJ1-5
CASSLRPSGKSYNEQFF TGTGCCAGCAGCCTACGCCCTAGCGGGAAGTCCTACAATGAGCAGTTCTTC . TRBV7-3 TRBD2 TRBJ2-1
CASSPAQNTEAFF TGTGCCAGCTCACCAGCACAGAACACTGAAGCTTTCTTT . TRBV18 . TRBJ1-1
CASSIRQGAAEAFF TGTGCCAGTAGTATTCGACAGGGGGCCGCTGAAGCTTTCTTT . TRBV19 TRBD1 TRBJ1-1
CASSASTSGSETQYF TGTGCCAGCAGCGCCAGCACTAGCGGGTCAGAGACCCAGTACTTC . TRBV5-5 TRBD2 TRBJ2-5
CASSRGQVAYEQYF TGTGCCAGCTCACGGGGCCAGGTCGCCTACGAGCAGTACTTC once TRBV18 . TRBJ2-7
CASSIAGGWTEAFF TGTGCCAGTAGTATAGCCGGGGGTTGGACTGAAGCTTTCTTT . TRBV19 . TRBJ1-1
CASSLSSGSQETQYF TGTGCCAGCAGCTTATCTAGCGGGAGCCAAGAGACCCAGTACTTC . TRBV5-5 TRBD2 TRBJ2-5
CASSQDILAGAQETQYF TGCGCCAGCAGCCAAGATATACTAGCGGGGGCCCAAGAGACCCAGTACTTC . TRBV4-1 TRBD2 TRBJ2-5
CASSVLGRSNTGELFF TGTGCCAGCAGCGTCCTCGGGAGATCTAACACCGGGGAGCTGTTTTTT . TRBV7-2 . TRBJ2-2
CASSLAVGGGTDNEQFF TGTGCCAGCAGCTTAGCGGTCGGCGGGGGGACAGACAATGAGCAGTTCTTC . TRBV7-9 . TRBJ2-1
CAWSVEFSGANVLTF TGTGCCTGGAGTGTAGAGTTCTCTGGGGCCAACGTCCTGACTTTC . TRBV30 . TRBJ2-6
CASSLRREGHETQYF TGTGCCAGCAGCTTAAGGCGGGAGGGCCACGAGACCCAGTACTTC . TRBV7-9 TRBD2 TRBJ2-5
CASSGHPGTRRDNSPLHF TGTGCCAGTAGTGGACACCCCGGGACCCGGCGGGATAATTCACCCCTCCACTTT few TRBV19 . TRBJ1-6
CASSVGGASGRWGMGNEQFF TGTGCCAGCAGCGTAGGTGGGGCTAGCGGGAGATGGGGGATGGGAAATGAGCAGTTCTTC . TRBV9 TRBD2 TRBJ2-1
CASSFSGGGKLFF TGTGCCAGCAGTTTTTCGGGGGGCGGGAAACTGTTTTTT . TRBV27 . TRBJ1-4
CASSLVGRGYEQYF TGTGCCAGCAGCTTGGTGGGAAGGGGCTACGAGCAGTACTTC few TRBV5-6 . TRBJ2-7
CASSTTPSLGRGLRSPLHF TGTGCCAGCAGCACTACTCCGTCCCTTGGCAGGGGGCTTCGGTCACCCCTCCACTTT few TRBV7-3 TRBD1 TRBJ1-6
CASSQILASGGTQYF TGCGCCAGCAGCCAAATCCTAGCGAGCGGGGGTACGCAGTATTTT . TRBV4-3 TRBD2 TRBJ2-3
CASSLDLGGAQGYGYTF TGTGCCAGCAGCTTGGATCTCGGGGGGGCGCAAGGCTATGGCTACACCTTC many TRBV5-6 . TRBJ1-2
CASSGDTQYF TGCGCCAGCAGCGGAGATACGCAGTATTTT . TRBV5-1 . TRBJ2-3